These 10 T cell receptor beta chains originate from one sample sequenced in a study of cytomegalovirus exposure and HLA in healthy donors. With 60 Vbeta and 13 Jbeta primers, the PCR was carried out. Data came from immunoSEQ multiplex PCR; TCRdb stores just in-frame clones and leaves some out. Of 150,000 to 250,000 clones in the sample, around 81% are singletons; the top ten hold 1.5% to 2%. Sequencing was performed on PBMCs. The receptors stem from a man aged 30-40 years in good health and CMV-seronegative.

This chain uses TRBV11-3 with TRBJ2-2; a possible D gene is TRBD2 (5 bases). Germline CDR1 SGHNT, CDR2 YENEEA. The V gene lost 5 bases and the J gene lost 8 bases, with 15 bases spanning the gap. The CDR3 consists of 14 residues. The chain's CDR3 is CASSPRAGPGELFF. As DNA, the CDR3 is TGTGCCAGCAGCCCGCGGGCTGGGCCAGGGGAGCTGTTTTTT.

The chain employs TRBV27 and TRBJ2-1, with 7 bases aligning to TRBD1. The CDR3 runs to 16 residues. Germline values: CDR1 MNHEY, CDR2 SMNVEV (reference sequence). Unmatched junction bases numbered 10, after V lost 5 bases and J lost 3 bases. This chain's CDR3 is CASSPIDRAIYNEQFF. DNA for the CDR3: TGTGCCAGCAGTCCGATAGACAGGGCTATCTACAATGAGCAGTTCTTC.

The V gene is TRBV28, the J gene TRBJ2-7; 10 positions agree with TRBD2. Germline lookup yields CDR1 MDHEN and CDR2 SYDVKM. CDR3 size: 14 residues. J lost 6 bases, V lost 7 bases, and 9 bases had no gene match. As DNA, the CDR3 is TGTGCCAGCAAACCAGCGGGAGGGTTGGGCGAGCAGTACTTC. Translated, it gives CASKPAGGLGEQYF.

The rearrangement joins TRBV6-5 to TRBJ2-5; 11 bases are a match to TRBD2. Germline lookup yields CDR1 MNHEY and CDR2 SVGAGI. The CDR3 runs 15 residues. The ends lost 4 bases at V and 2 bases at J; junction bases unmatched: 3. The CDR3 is CASSSTSGRQETQYF. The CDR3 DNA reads TGTGCCAGCAGTTCTACTAGCGGGAGACAAGAGACCCAGTACTTC.

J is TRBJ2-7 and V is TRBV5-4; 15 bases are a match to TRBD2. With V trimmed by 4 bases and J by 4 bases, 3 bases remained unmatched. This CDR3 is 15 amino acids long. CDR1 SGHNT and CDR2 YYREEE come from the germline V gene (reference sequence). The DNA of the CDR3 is TGTGCCAGCAGCCCAGGACTAGCGGGAGGGTACGAGCAGTACTTC. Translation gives CASSPGLAGGYEQYF.

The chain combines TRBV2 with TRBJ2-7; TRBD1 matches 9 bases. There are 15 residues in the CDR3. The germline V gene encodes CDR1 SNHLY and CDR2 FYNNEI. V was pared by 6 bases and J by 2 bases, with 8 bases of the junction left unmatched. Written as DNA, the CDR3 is TGTGCCAGCAGCGCCGAGACAGGGGGAACCTACGAGCAGTACTTC. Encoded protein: CASSAETGGTYEQYF.

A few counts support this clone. CDR3 sequence reads: CASSQRDTSTNEKLFF. CDR3 nucleotide sequence: TGCGCCAGCAGCCAGAGGGACACCTCAACTAATGAAAAACTGTTTTTT. The chain uses TRBV4-1 and TRBJ1-4; D perhaps matches TRBD1 (6 bases). This CDR3 is built from 16 residues. The germline V gene encodes CDR1 MGHRA and CDR2 YSYEKL. Trimming left V 3 bases short and J 0 bases short, with 11 bases between.

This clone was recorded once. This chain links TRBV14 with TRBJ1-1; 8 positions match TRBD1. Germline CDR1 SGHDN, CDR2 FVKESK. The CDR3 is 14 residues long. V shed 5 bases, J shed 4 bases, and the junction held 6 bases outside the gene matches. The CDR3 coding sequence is TGTGCCAGCAGCTTCCAGGGGGCTACCACTGAAGCTTTCTTT. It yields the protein CASSFQGATTEAFF. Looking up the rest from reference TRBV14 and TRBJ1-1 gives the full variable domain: EAGVTQFPSHSVIEKGQTVTLRCDPISGHDNLYWYRRVMGKEIKFLLHFVKESKQDESGMPNNRFLAERTGGTYSTLKVQPAELEDSGVYFCASSFQGATTEAFFGQGTRLTVV.

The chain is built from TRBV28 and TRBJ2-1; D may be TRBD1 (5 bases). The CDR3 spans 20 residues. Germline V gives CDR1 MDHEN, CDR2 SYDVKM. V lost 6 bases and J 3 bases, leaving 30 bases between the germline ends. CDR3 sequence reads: CASSLVYSRVQHSYYNEQFF. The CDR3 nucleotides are TGTGCCAGCAGCTTAGTTTATAGCAGGGTTCAACATTCTTACTACAATGAGCAGTTCTTC.

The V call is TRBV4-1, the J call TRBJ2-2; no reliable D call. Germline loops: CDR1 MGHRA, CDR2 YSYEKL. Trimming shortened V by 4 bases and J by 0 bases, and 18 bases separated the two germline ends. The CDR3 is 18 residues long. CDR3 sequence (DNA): TGCGCCAGCAGCCTTCCCTATACAGCATCCCCGAACACCGGGGAGCTGTTTTTT. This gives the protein CASSLPYTASPNTGELFF.